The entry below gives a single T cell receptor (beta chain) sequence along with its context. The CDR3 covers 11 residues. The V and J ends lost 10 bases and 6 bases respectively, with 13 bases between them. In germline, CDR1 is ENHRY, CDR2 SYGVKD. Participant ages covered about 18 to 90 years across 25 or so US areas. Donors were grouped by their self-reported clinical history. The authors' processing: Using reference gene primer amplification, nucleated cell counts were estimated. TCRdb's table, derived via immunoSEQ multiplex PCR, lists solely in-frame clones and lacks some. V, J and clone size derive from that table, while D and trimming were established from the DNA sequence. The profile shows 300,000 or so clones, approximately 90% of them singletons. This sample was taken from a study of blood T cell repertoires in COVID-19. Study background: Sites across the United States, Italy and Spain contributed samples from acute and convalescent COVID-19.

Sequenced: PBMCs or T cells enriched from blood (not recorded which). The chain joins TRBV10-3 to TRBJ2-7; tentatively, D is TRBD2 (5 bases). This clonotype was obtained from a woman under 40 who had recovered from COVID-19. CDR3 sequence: CATALGGEQYF. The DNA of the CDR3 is TGTGCCACCGCCCTCGGAGGCGAGCAGTACTTC.